This T cell receptor (beta chain) is drawn from a study of identical twins. Points from the study as a whole: The study found weaker excess twin sharing in beta out-of-frame sequences. Those out-of-frame alpha sequences shared by twins showed an excess of low generation probability.

Ten or more counts support this clonotype. Its cognate antigen is unknown. Template switching, a step in the protocol, added a universal primer site, and cDNA carried unique molecular identifiers. TCRdb re-called the 5' RACE reads with MiXCR, one entry per CDR3 protein. This sample has about 330,000 distinct CDR3 sequences; 9% to 15% occur once, and the top ten carry around 7.2%. The CDR3 loop spans 14 amino acids. Trimming removed 2 bases at V and 0 bases at J, with 5 bases between. Germline assignment: CDR1 SGHVS and CDR2 FQNEAQ. The same data also contributed to another study, on yellow fever vaccine responses in identical twins.

Sequenced input: CD8+ T cells sorted from blood. This clonotype was obtained from a woman between 18 and 29 years old in good health. The chain joins TRBV7-8 to TRBJ1-5, with D hard to call. CDR3 sequence: CASSLRDSNQPQHF. The CDR3 DNA reads as TGTGCCAGCAGCTTAAGGGATAGCAATCAGCCCCAGCATTTT.